What follows describes a single TCR beta chain. Its antigen remains unidentified. Each donor was a healthy Caucasian individual from Russia, aged roughly 6 to 95. For every donor, a draw yielded about 10 milliliters of peripheral blood. The V and J ends lost 2 bases and 8 bases, in that order; junction bases with no gene match: 6. Germline V gives CDR1 SQVTM, CDR2 ANQGSEA. This CDR3 has 13 amino acids. Using a J-beta primer mix together with a sample-barcoded 5' primer, a second PCR was run for roughly 7 to 12 cycles. TCRdb used MiXCR to reprocess the 5' RACE reads, holding one entry per CDR3 protein. The repertoire consists of 540,000 or so distinct CDR3 sequences, with roughly 28% occurring once and the leading ten covering around a sixth. This entry is derived from a study of blood T cells in healthy people across ages. General study points: Underestimates were what the diversity estimates from one million T cells were considered to be. Expanded clonotype changes were possibly confounded by unknown donor CMV status.

The sample comprised blood. This TCR was sampled from a woman in her 70s in good health. The chain carries TRBV29-1 and TRBJ1-2; 9 bases line up with TRBD1. CDR3 region: CSVETDRGWGYTF. In nucleotides, the CDR3 is TGCAGCGTTGAAACGGACAGGGGTTGGGGCTACACCTTC.